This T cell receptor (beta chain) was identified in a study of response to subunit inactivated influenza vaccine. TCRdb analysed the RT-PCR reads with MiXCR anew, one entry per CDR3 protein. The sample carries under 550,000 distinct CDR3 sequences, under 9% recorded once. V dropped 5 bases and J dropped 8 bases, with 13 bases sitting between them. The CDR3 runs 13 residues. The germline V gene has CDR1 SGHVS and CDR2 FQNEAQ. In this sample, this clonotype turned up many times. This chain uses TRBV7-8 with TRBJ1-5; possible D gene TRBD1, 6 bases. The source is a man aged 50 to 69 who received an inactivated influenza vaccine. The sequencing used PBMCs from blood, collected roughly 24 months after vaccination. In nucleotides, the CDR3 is TGTGCCAGCAGCCTAGGACAGTGGAAGCCCCAGCATTTT. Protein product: CASSLGQWKPQHF.